Listed here are 14 T cell receptor beta chains from one sample, sequenced in a study of cytomegalovirus exposure and HLA in healthy donors (dated by TCRdb to between 2016 and 2019). Libraries were constructed by the immunoSEQ multiplex PCR assay. A mixture of 60 forward primers for TCR Vbeta segments and 13 reverse primers for TCR Jbeta segments was used in the multiplex PCR. In TCRdb, the immuneACCESS table is reduced to in-frame sequences with V and J assigned. These tables do not hold every clone; where another copy was compared, an unresolved V gene accounts for under half, and the others remain unexplained. Within this sample are about 92,000 clones, with roughly 71% of them counted one time only. Together, the top ten hold 2.5% to 3% of the sample. Sequencing was done on a sample of PBMCs. The source is a man in his fifties or sixties in good health and CMV-seronegative.

This clone was seen only once. This chain uses TRBV5-5 with TRBJ2-2, with 8 nucleotides matching TRBD1. The germline CDR1 and CDR2 sequences are SGHKS and YYEKEE (reference sequence). V trimming: 4 bases; J trimming: 7 bases; junction bases outside the gene matches: 12. This CDR3 is 16 amino acids long. CDR3 amino acids: CASSPQQGGLGGELFF. For the CDR3, the DNA is TGTGCCAGCAGCCCTCAACAGGGGGGTCTGGGCGGGGAGCTGTTTTTT. Supplemented by reference TRBV5-5 and TRBJ2-2, the full variable domain reads DAGVTQSPTHLIKTRGQQVTLRCSPISGHKSVSWYQQVLGQGPQFIFQYYEKEERGRGNFPDRFSARQFPNYSSELNVNALLLGDSALYLCASSPQQGGLGGELFFGEGSRLTVL.

The chain has TRBV14 and TRBJ2-1, with 15 positions matching TRBD2. CDR1 SGHDN and CDR2 FVKESK come from the germline V gene. The trim removed 4 bases at V and 6 bases at J, leaving 7 bases unmatched. CDR3 size: 17 residues. DNA of the CDR3: TGTGCCAGCAGCCTGTACCGGACTAGCGGGAGGGGCAATGAGCAGTTCTTC. It codes for CASSLYRTSGRGNEQFF. Full variable domain (rest looked up from reference TRBV14 and TRBJ2-1): EAGVTQFPSHSVIEKGQTVTLRCDPISGHDNLYWYRRVMGKEIKFLLHFVKESKQDESGMPNNRFLAERTGGTYSTLKVQPAELEDSGVYFCASSLYRTSGRGNEQFFGPGTRLTVL.

This clone was detected only once. The chain joins TRBV30 to TRBJ2-6, with TRBD2 as a possible D gene (6 bases). The CDR3 length is 17 residues. Germline CDR1 and CDR2: GTSNPN and SVGIG (reference sequence). Trimming removed 5 bases from V and 0 bases from J, with 17 bases in between. CDR3 protein: CAWAKWGDLSGANVLTF. In DNA, the CDR3 is TGTGCCTGGGCTAAATGGGGGGACCTCTCTGGGGCCAACGTCCTGACTTTC.

J is TRBJ1-2 and V is TRBV7-9; 7 positions agree with TRBD1. CDR1 and CDR2 (germline): SEHNR, FQNEAQ (reference sequence). This CDR3 comprises 13 residues. The trim removed 4 bases at V and 2 bases at J, leaving 1 base unmatched. CDR3 protein: CASSSTGNYGYTF. The CDR3 coding sequence is TGTGCCAGCAGCTCGACAGGGAACTATGGCTACACCTTC.

The J gene is TRBJ2-5, the V gene TRBV5-1; 7 bases are shared with TRBD1. Germline assignment: CDR1 SGHRS and CDR2 YFSETQ. Trimming removed 3 bases from V and 5 bases from J; junction bases left unmatched: 10. The CDR3 is 15 amino acids. The DNA for the CDR3 is TGCGCCAGCAGCTCACCGGGACAGAGGACGGAGACCCAGTACTTC. Its translation is CASSSPGQRTETQYF.

The V call is TRBV7-9, the J call TRBJ1-5; TRBD1 matches at 9 bases. With V trimmed by 5 bases and J by 4 bases, 6 bases remained unmatched. The CDR3 runs to 15 residues. CDR1 is SEHNR, CDR2 FQNEAQ, per germline (reference sequence). CDR3 residues: CASSPGQGHNQPQHF. The CDR3 bases are TGTGCCAGCAGCCCGGGACAGGGACATAATCAGCCCCAGCATTTT. The complete variable domain, with remaining parts taken from reference TRBV7-9 and TRBJ1-5, reads DTGVSQNPRHKITKRGQNVTFRCDPISEHNRLYWYRQTLGQGPEFLTYFQNEAQLEKSRLLSDRFSAERPKGSFSTLEIQRTEQGDSAMYLCASSPGQGHNQPQHFGDGTRLSIL.

The chain uses TRBV7-2 and TRBJ2-3; a possible D gene is TRBD1 (6 bases). Germline V gene lookup returns CDR1 SGHTA and CDR2 FQGNSA. Trimming removed 5 bases at V and 2 bases at J, with 14 bases between. This CDR3 has 15 residues. The CDR3 region is CASSPSGTYTDTQYF. Here the CDR3 DNA reads TGTGCCAGCAGCCCCTCCGGGACATACACAGATACGCAGTATTTT.

The V call is TRBV5-6, the J call TRBJ2-2; no clear D gene. CDR3 length: 14 amino acids. V lost 0 bases and J 7 bases, leaving 10 bases between the germline ends. Germline CDR1 is SGHDT and CDR2 is YYEEEE. DNA of the CDR3: TGTGCCAGCAGCTTGGGATCGGCTAGCGGGGAGCTGTTTTTT. Protein product: CASSLGSASGELFF.

V gene TRBV7-2 combines with J gene TRBJ2-3, with 8 bases that match TRBD1. CDR1 is SGHTA and CDR2 is FQGNSA in the germline V gene. The V segment lost 5 bases and the J segment 5 bases; nucleotides outside the gene matches: 3. This CDR3 contains 13 residues. As DNA, the CDR3 is TGTGCCAGCAGCGCCGACAGGGGAGATACGCAGTATTTT. Translation gives CASSADRGDTQYF.

V usage is TRBV30 and J usage is TRBJ2-2, with 8 bases matching TRBD1. The CDR3 totals 15 residues. Germline V gene data show CDR1 as GTSNPN and CDR2 as SVGIG (reference sequence). V was clipped by 8 bases and J by 0 bases; unmatched bases: 8. The CDR3 nucleotides read TGTGCCCGGGGTCCGACAGGGGCGAACACCGGGGAGCTGTTTTTT. As protein: CARGPTGANTGELFF.

The CDR3: CASSQDRFFGGSHGELFF. DNA for the CDR3: TGCGCCAGCAGCCAAGATAGGTTTTTTGGGGGGAGTCACGGGGAGCTGTTTTTT. The V gene is TRBV4-3, the J gene TRBJ2-2; D may be TRBD2 (6 bases). The CDR3 contains 18 residues. CDR1 is LGHNA and CDR2 is YSLEER in the germline V gene. Trimming stripped 0 bases from V and 7 bases from J, with 21 bases between.

The V gene is TRBV5-4, the J gene TRBJ1-4; D uncertain. V was pared by 0 bases and J by 3 bases, with 6 bases between. The CDR3 spans 14 residues. Germline lookup yields CDR1 SGHNT and CDR2 YYREEE (reference sequence). The CDR3 nucleotides read TGTGCCAGCAGCTTGGCGGGGTCTAATGAAAAACTGTTTTTT. It is translated as CASSLAGSNEKLFF.

This clone was counted only a few times. The rearrangement uses TRBV6-4 and TRBJ2-1; 9 nucleotides align to TRBD2. Trimming cost V 3 bases and J 3 bases; bases outside gene matches: 3. Germline V lookup: CDR1 MRHNA, CDR2 SNTAGT. The CDR3 contains 15 residues. The CDR3 coding sequence is TGTGCCAGCAGTGATGGTAGCGGGGGCTACAATGAGCAGTTCTTC. It encodes CASSDGSGGYNEQFF.

Only a few counts were recorded for this clone. The chain has TRBV11-3 and TRBJ2-5; D is unresolved. Trimming stripped 6 bases from V and 2 bases from J, with 10 bases between. The CDR3 covers 13 residues. Germline lookup yields CDR1 SGHNT and CDR2 YENEEA. The CDR3 bases are TGTGCCAGCAGAACGTCTAGACAAGAGACCCAGTACTTC. This codes for CASRTSRQETQYF.